One and the same sample provided the 16 T cell receptor beta chains below, sequenced in a study of blood T cell repertoires in COVID-19 (dated by TCRdb to 2018 to 2021). Preparation of the library involved the immunoSEQ multiplex PCR assay. Entries here come from immuneACCESS through TCRdb and include only in-frame sequences with V and J called. Some clones fail to appear in such tables; in the studies checked, an unresolved V gene covers under half of the shortfall, and the cause of the remainder is unknown. Recorded for this sample are 100,000 to 120,000 clones; 88% of them occurred a single time. Roughly 8.4% of the sample lies in the top ten. Sequencing was done on a sample of peripheral blood. The receptors shown here come from a woman in her 70s who had recovered from COVID-19.

The chain is built from TRBV4-3 and TRBJ1-2; 7 bases line up with TRBD1. Looked up from germline, CDR1 is LGHNA and CDR2 is YSLEER. The CDR3 contains 15 residues. Trimming took 3 bases from V and 7 from J; bases not matched to a gene: 11. The CDR3 reads CASSQERQGWAGYTF. The CDR3 nucleotides read TGCGCCAGCAGCCAGGAAAGACAGGGATGGGCTGGCTACACCTTC.

The chain uses TRBV30 and TRBJ2-4, with 7 bases matching TRBD2. Trimming took 5 bases from V and 6 from J; bases not matched to a gene: 16. CDR3 size: 16 residues. The germline V gene has CDR1 GTSNPN and CDR2 SVGIG (reference sequence). The DNA for the CDR3 is TGTGCCTGGGATGACGACTGGGGGGGACGTTTAAACATTCAGTACTTC. Its protein product is CAWDDDWGGRLNIQYF.

The rearrangement links TRBV7-8 to TRBJ1-5; perhaps TRBD1 as D (6 bases). This CDR3 spans 15 amino acids. Germline V gene lookup returns CDR1 SGHVS and CDR2 FQNEAQ. Between the trimmed V and J ends, which lost 9 bases and 0 bases, there was a span of 15 bases. CDR3 in DNA: TGTGCCAGTACAAGGGGGAGTAATAGCAATCAGCCCCAGCATTTT. It translates to CASTRGSNSNQPQHF.

The chain employs TRBV13 and TRBJ1-1; tentative D call: TRBD1 (5 bases). The CDR3 extends over 14 amino acids. The germline V gene has CDR1 PRHDT and CDR2 FYEKMQ (reference sequence). Trimming shortened V by 1 base and J by 2 bases, and 8 bases separated the two germline ends. CDR3 loop: CASSLVGVNTEAFF. CDR3 coding DNA: TGTGCCAGCAGCTTAGTAGGGGTTAACACTGAAGCTTTCTTT.

V gene TRBV5-1 combines with J gene TRBJ2-5; possibly TRBD1 for D (6 bases). The CDR3 loop spans 15 amino acids. Trimming took 4 bases from V and 5 from J, leaving 18 bases between them. Germline assignment: CDR1 SGHRS and CDR2 YFSETQ. The CDR3 coding sequence is TGCGCCAGCAGCATGGGACATCTCGGTAGGGAGACCCAGTACTTC. This encodes CASSMGHLGRETQYF.

This clone has more than one count but fewer than ten. CDR3 sequence (DNA): TGTGCCAGCAGCCTACAGGGGGTAGGGACTGAAGCTTTCTTT. Translating gives CASSLQGVGTEAFF. V gene TRBV7-9 combines with J gene TRBJ1-1, with 8 nucleotides matching TRBD1. V shed 5 bases and J 5 bases; nucleotides not matched to a gene: 7. CDR3 length: 14 residues. Per the germline V gene, CDR1 is SEHNR and CDR2 is FQNEAQ (reference sequence).

This clone is a singleton in its sample. The chain links TRBV19 to TRBJ2-1, with 7 bases aligning to TRBD2. V lost 6 bases to trimming and J lost 0 bases; unmatched junction nucleotides: 2. This CDR3 is 14 amino acids long. CDR1 LNHDA and CDR2 SQIVND come from the germline V gene (reference sequence). This CDR3 reads CASRGGTSYNEQFF. The CDR3 coding sequence is TGTGCCAGTAGGGGAGGGACCTCCTACAATGAGCAGTTCTTC.

Note on this clone: The sample contains more than one DNA sequence encoding this CDR3. The rearrangement links TRBV5-4 to TRBJ2-3; D might be TRBD1 (5 bases). Germline V gene lookup returns CDR1 SGHNT and CDR2 YYREEE (reference sequence). The CDR3 has 14 residues. Trimming pared 1 base from V and 4 bases from J, leaving 10 bases between. CDR3 residues: CASSLRGSADTQYF. As DNA, the CDR3 is TGTGCCAGCAGCTTGAGGGGTTCGGCAGATACGCAGTATTTT. The full variable domain, completed using reference TRBV5-4 and TRBJ2-3, is ETGVTQSPTHLIKTRGQQVTLRCSSQSGHNTVSWYQQALGQGPQFIFQYYREEENGRGNFPPRFSGLQFPNYSSELNVNALELDDSALYLCASSLRGSADTQYFGPGTRLTVL.

This clone occurred once. The V and J genes are TRBV19 and TRBJ2-3; D possibly corresponds to TRBD2 (5 bases). The CDR3 is 15 amino acids. Germline CDR1 LNHDA, CDR2 SQIVND (reference sequence). V was shortened by 1 base and J by 5 bases, with 13 bases between the two germline ends. The CDR3 bases are TGTGCCAGTAGTATAGCGCGGGCCGGGGAAGATACGCAGTATTTT. This sequence encodes CASSIARAGEDTQYF.

The rearrangement uses TRBV5-1 and TRBJ2-3; D possibly corresponds to TRBD2 (7 bases). V lost 7 bases, J lost 3 bases, and 18 bases lay in between. Germline V gene data show CDR1 as SGHRS and CDR2 as YFSETQ. The CDR3 totals 15 residues. CDR3 DNA sequence: TGCGCCAGCGCCACGGGGGGCGCCGTAACAGATACGCAGTATTTT. This sequence encodes CASATGGAVTDTQYF.

The rearrangement joins TRBV3-1 (or the pseudogene TRBV3-2) to TRBJ1-1, with D uncertain. CDR3 size: 13 residues. Trimming removed 5 bases at V and 5 bases at J, with 12 bases between. Germline CDR1 is LGHDT and CDR2 is YNNKEL (reference sequence). The CDR3 DNA is TGTGCCAGCAGCTACAGCTGGGCGACTGAAGCTTTCTTT. Its translation: CASSYSWATEAFF.

The genes are TRBV2 and TRBJ2-7; weak D call: TRBD2 (6 bases). Germline values: CDR1 SNHLY, CDR2 FYNNEI. The CDR3 extends over 14 amino acids. Trimming left V 6 bases short and J 2 bases short, with 14 bases between. The CDR3 DNA sequence: TGTGCCAGCAGGAGGGAGCGGGTGACCTACGAGCAGTACTTC. This encodes CASRRERVTYEQYF.

J is TRBJ2-3 and V is TRBV5-1, with 13 bases lining up with TRBD2. Germline CDR1 and CDR2: SGHRS and YFSETQ. This CDR3 spans 16 amino acids. J gave up 8 bases and V 1 base, and 7 bases lay outside the gene matches. CDR3 coding DNA: TGCGCCAGCAGCTTGCAACCGGGACTAGCGGGATCTACGCAGTATTTT. It codes for CASSLQPGLAGSTQYF.

The chain is built from TRBV11-3 and TRBJ1-2; 7 bases line up with TRBD1. The J segment lost 2 bases and the V segment lost 1 base, leaving 4 bases of the junction unmatched. Germline assignment: CDR1 SGHNT and CDR2 YENEEA. This CDR3 contains 15 residues. The CDR3 sequence is CASSLGGGENYGYTF. The CDR3 coding sequence is TGTGCCAGCAGCTTAGGAGGGGGCGAGAACTATGGCTACACCTTC.

The CDR3 region is CASSTTEGVLGYEQYF. The CDR3 region has the DNA TGTGCCAGCAGCACGACCGAGGGGGTCCTAGGATACGAGCAGTACTTC. The rearrangement links TRBV6-2 or TRBV6-3 to TRBJ2-7, with D maybe TRBD1 (6 bases). Germline CDR1 and CDR2: MNHEY and SVGEGT. Trimming removed 6 bases from V and 4 bases from J, with 22 bases in between. CDR3 length equals 16 residues.

CDR3 region: CASSLLGLAGRANTGELFF. CDR3 nucleotide sequence: TGTGCCAGCAGCTTACTAGGACTAGCGGGCCGTGCGAACACCGGGGAGCTGTTTTTT. The rearrangement joins TRBV7-2 to TRBJ2-2; 11 bases map to TRBD2. The CDR3 loop spans 19 amino acids. Germline V gene lookup returns CDR1 SGHTA and CDR2 FQGNSA. Unmatched junction bases numbered 8, after V lost 2 bases and J lost 0 bases.